A single sample is the source of the 18 T cell receptor beta chains below, sequenced in a study of CD8+ T cells in alopecia areata. Extracted RNA was reverse transcribed into cDNA, the sequencing template. The data were produced by immunoSEQ multiplex PCR, yet TCRdb's version contains in-frame clones alone and is incomplete. This table holds 90,000 to 130,000 clones, under 65% found once. The sample taken for sequencing was NKG2D-low CD8+ T cells sorted from blood. Source of these receptors: a human donor with alopecia areata.

J is TRBJ1-5 and V is TRBV2, with a weak D call TRBD1 (5 bases). Germline CDR1 SNHLY, CDR2 FYNNEI. The CDR3 has 14 residues. V lost 6 bases to trimming and J lost 1 base, with 10 bases between them. The CDR3 loop reads CASRSGGSNQPQHF. CDR3 nucleotide sequence: TGTGCCAGCAGATCGGGGGGAAGCAATCAGCCCCAGCATTTT.

This chain connects TRBV5-1 to TRBJ2-2, with 9 bases fitting TRBD2. V lost 0 bases and J lost 0; bases outside the gene matches: 9. This CDR3 contains 19 residues. Germline CDR1 reads SGHRS; CDR2 reads YFSETQ. The DNA of the CDR3 is TGCGCCAGCAGCTTGGAATCCCTAGCGGGAAACTCGAACACCGGGGAGCTGTTTTTT. As protein: CASSLESLAGNSNTGELFF.

The rearrangement uses TRBV7-3 and TRBJ2-7; 8 positions agree with TRBD2. The germline V gene encodes CDR1 SGHTA and CDR2 FQGTGA. The CDR3 is made up of 14 amino acids. V was clipped by 3 bases and J by 2 bases; unmatched bases: 3. The CDR3 is CASSFTGGTYEQYF. CDR3 DNA sequence: TGTGCCAGCAGCTTTACGGGAGGGACCTACGAGCAGTACTTC. Full variable domain (outside the CDR3, taken from reference TRBV7-3 and TRBJ2-7): GAGVSQTPSNKVTEKGKYVELRCDPISGHTALYWYRQSLGQGPEFLIYFQGTGAADDSGLPNDRFFAVRPEGSVSTLKIQRTERGDSAVYLCASSFTGGTYEQYFGPGTRLTVT.

This clone appeared once. The J gene is TRBJ2-7, the V gene TRBV27; 10 bases line up with TRBD2. The J segment lost 7 bases and the V segment lost 0 bases, leaving 6 bases of the junction unmatched. The germline CDR1 and CDR2 sequences are MNHEY and SMNVEV (reference sequence). This CDR3 has 15 amino acids. This CDR3 is CASSLSSSGRSEQYF. DNA for the CDR3: TGTGCCAGCAGTTTATCTTCTAGCGGGAGAAGTGAGCAGTACTTC.

The chain combines TRBV7-3 with TRBJ2-4, with D possibly TRBD1 on 5 matching bases. This CDR3 spans 16 amino acids. Germline CDR1 is SGHTA and CDR2 is FQGTGA. V was clipped by 2 bases and J by 7 bases, with 18 bases between them. CDR3 DNA sequence: TGTGCCAGCAGCTTAGACGGCAGGGTCCTTCCTAACATTCAGTACTTC. This codes for CASSLDGRVLPNIQYF.

To note about this clone: An end of the junction differs from the germline gene, which may be a read error. V is TRBV4-1 and J is TRBJ1-4; unclear D gene. Looked up from germline, CDR1 is MGHRA and CDR2 is YSYEKL. The CDR3 runs to 13 residues. The CDR3 loop is CASSQESYDKLFF. The CDR3 nucleotides read TGCGCCAGCAGCCAAGAGTCTTATGACAAACTGTTTTTT.

The V and J genes are TRBV6-5 and TRBJ2-7, with D perhaps matching TRBD1 (7 bases). CDR1 and CDR2 (germline): MNHEY, SVGAGI. This CDR3 is built from 14 residues. Trimming left V 2 bases short and J 6 bases short, with 14 bases between. CDR3 sequence reads: CASSYRRDSVEQYF. In DNA form, the CDR3 reads TGTGCCAGCAGTTACCGGAGGGACAGCGTCGAGCAGTACTTC.

This clone was counted between two and nine times. V and J are TRBV11-2 and TRBJ1-4; 7 nucleotides match TRBD1. The CDR3 sequence is 14 residues long. CDR1 is SGHAT, CDR2 FQNNGV, per germline. V lost 4 bases to trimming and J lost 6 bases; unmatched junction nucleotides: 5. Written as DNA, the CDR3 is TGTGCCAGCAGCTCGACAGGGCGCGATGAAAAACTGTTTTTT. Protein: CASSSTGRDEKLFF. The full variable domain, its missing parts supplied by reference TRBV11-2 and TRBJ1-4, is EAGVAQSPRYKIIEKRQSVAFWCNPISGHATLYWYQQILGQGPKLLIQFQNNGVVDDSQLPKDRFSAERLKGVDSTLKIQPAKLEDSAVYLCASSSTGRDEKLFFGSGTQLSVL.

For the CDR3, the DNA is TGTGCCAGCAGTCCTTCGGGGACTAGCGGGACGGTTTACGAGCAGTACTTC. Residues: CASSPSGTSGTVYEQYF. V and J are TRBV25-1 and TRBJ2-7, with 13 bases fitting TRBD2. J was trimmed by 4 bases and V by 5 bases; bases with no gene match: 11. Germline V gene data show CDR1 as MGHDK and CDR2 as SYGVNS. The CDR3 is made up of 17 amino acids.

This clone was observed once. The rearrangement joins TRBV7-8 to TRBJ2-7; D remains unclear. The V end was cut by 1 base, the J end by 3 bases, with 10 bases between. In germline, CDR1 is SGHVS, CDR2 FQNEAQ. This CDR3 has 14 amino acids. The CDR3: CASSLGVGRYEQYF. In DNA form, the CDR3 reads TGTGCCAGCAGCTTAGGAGTAGGGCGCTACGAGCAGTACTTC.

V gene TRBV29-1 combines with J gene TRBJ2-5, with 7 bases lining up with TRBD1. V lost 7 bases and J lost 0; bases outside the gene matches: 8. Germline lookup yields CDR1 SQVTM and CDR2 ANQGSEA. The CDR3 totals 14 residues. CDR3 sequence (DNA): TGCAGCGGGACACAGGGGTTCCACCAAGAGACCCAGTACTTC. It encodes CSGTQGFHQETQYF.

This clone was found a few times. The V call is TRBV7-6, the J call TRBJ2-2; no definite D call. The V end lost 4 bases, the J end lost 6 bases, and 6 bases lay between the germline ends. Germline V gene lookup returns CDR1 SGHVS and CDR2 FNYEAQ. This CDR3 region has 12 residues. DNA of the CDR3: TGTGCCAGCAGCTACCCCTCCGGGGAGCTGTTTTTT. It encodes CASSYPSGELFF.

The V call is TRBV7-6, the J call TRBJ1-5, with D unclear. Germline V gives CDR1 SGHVS, CDR2 FNYEAQ. V lost 1 base to trimming and J lost 4 bases, with 5 bases between them. The CDR3 sequence is 13 residues long. The CDR3 reads CASSLDPNQPQHF. The CDR3 bases are TGTGCCAGCAGCTTAGACCCAAATCAGCCCCAGCATTTT. Filled out from reference TRBV7-6 and TRBJ1-5, the complete variable domain reads GAGVSQSPRYKVTKRGQDVALRCDPISGHVSLYWYRQALGQGPEFLTYFNYEAQQDKSGLPNDRFSAERPEGSISTLTIQRTEQRDSAMYRCASSLDPNQPQHFGDGTRLSIL.

This clone occurred once. The chain uses TRBV13 and TRBJ2-3; D not resolved. Between the trimmed V and J ends, which lost 1 base and 0 bases, there was a span of 5 bases. The length of the CDR3 is 14 residues. Germline CDR1 and CDR2: PRHDT and FYEKMQ (reference sequence). The CDR3, as DNA: TGTGCCAGCAGCTTAGAGAAAAGCACAGATACGCAGTATTTT. Translating gives CASSLEKSTDTQYF.

This chain joins TRBV13 and TRBJ2-5; 7 nucleotides agree with TRBD1. The length of the CDR3 is 14 residues. In germline, CDR1 is PRHDT, CDR2 FYEKMQ (reference sequence). After removal of 5 bases from V and 2 bases from J, the junction contained 5 bases not matched to a gene. The CDR3 here is CASSQGQTQETQYF. For the CDR3, the DNA is TGTGCCAGCAGCCAGGGACAGACACAAGAGACCCAGTACTTC.

There are a few counts of this clone. The chain is built from TRBV27 and TRBJ2-7; TRBD1 is a possible D gene (5 bases). Trimming removed 4 bases from V and 5 bases from J, with 15 bases in between. The CDR3 is 14 residues long. Germline loops: CDR1 MNHEY, CDR2 SMNVEV (reference sequence). In DNA, the CDR3 is TGTGCCAGCAGTTCGCCAGGGATTATTCACGAGCAGTACTTC. Its translation: CASSSPGIIHEQYF.

The chain combines TRBV5-1 with TRBJ2-1; D not certain. The CDR3 loop spans 13 amino acids. V shed 1 base and J shed 9 bases, with 11 bases lying between them. Germline V lookup: CDR1 SGHRS, CDR2 YFSETQ. The CDR3 region is CASSLSGTSEQFF. For the CDR3, the DNA is TGCGCCAGCAGCTTGTCCGGAACCAGTGAGCAGTTCTTC.

This clone was observed a handful of times. The chain recombines TRBV5-1 with TRBJ2-1, with TRBD2 identical over 10 bases. Germline V gene sequence: CDR1 SGHRS, CDR2 YFSETQ. V lost 4 bases and J lost 3; bases outside the gene matches: 10. The length of the CDR3 is 17 residues. The CDR3 sequence: CASSGGLAGADYNEQFF. The CDR3 region has the DNA TGCGCCAGCAGCGGCGGTCTAGCGGGAGCTGACTACAATGAGCAGTTCTTC.